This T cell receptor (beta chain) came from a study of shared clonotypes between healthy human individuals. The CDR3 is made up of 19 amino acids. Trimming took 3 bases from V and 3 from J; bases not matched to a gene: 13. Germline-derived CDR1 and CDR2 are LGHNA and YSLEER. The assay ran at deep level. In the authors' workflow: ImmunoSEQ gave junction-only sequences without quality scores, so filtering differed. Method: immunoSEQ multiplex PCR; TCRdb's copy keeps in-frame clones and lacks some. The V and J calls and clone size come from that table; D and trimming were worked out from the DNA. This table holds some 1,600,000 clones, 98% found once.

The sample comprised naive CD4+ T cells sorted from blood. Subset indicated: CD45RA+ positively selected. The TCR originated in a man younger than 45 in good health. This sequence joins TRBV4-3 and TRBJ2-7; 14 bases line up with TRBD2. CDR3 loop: CASSQAPGLAGVGGYEQYF. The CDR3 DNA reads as TGCGCCAGCAGCCAGGCCCCGGGACTAGCGGGAGTAGGAGGCTACGAGCAGTACTTC.